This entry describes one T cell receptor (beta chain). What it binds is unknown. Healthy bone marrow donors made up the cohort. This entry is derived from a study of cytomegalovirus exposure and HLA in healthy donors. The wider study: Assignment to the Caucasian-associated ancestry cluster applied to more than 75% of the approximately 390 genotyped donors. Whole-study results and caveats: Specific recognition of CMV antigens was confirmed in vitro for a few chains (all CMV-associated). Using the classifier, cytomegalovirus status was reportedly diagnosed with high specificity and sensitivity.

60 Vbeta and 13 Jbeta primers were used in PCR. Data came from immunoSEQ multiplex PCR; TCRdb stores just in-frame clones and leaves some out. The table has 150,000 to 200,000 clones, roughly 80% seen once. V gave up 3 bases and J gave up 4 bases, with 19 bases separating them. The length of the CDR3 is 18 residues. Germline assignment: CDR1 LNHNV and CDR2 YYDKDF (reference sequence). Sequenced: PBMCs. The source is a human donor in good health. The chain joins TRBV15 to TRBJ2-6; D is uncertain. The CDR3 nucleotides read TGTGCCACCAGCAGCCTACAGTACCAGAGAGAAGGGGCCAACGTCCTGACTTTC. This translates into CATSSLQYQREGANVLTF. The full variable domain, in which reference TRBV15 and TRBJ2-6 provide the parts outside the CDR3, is DAMVIQNPRYQVTQFGKPVTLSCSQTLNHNVMYWYQQKSSQAPKLLFHYYDKDFNNEADTPDNFQSRRPNTSFCFLDIRSPGLGDTAMYLCATSSLQYQREGANVLTFGAGSRLTVL.